One and the same sample provided the 31 T cell receptor beta chains below, sequenced in a study of CD8 T cells in ankylosing spondylitis. TCRdb recomputed calls from the 5' RACE reads with MiXCR, one row per CDR3 protein. This sample has 150,000 to 200,000 distinct CDR3 sequences; 9.8% occur once, and the top ten carry approximately 15%. Sequencing input: blood, either unsorted or a sorted T cell fraction (not recorded which). All receptors come from a female donor with ankylosing spondylitis or in good health (not recorded which).

The DNA of the CDR3 is TGTGCCAGCAGTTTAGTTGGAGCGGGAGGGTTCACAGATACGCAGTATTTT. Protein product: CASSLVGAGGFTDTQYF. The chain has TRBV27 and TRBJ2-3; TRBD2 agrees at 10 bases. The V gene end was trimmed by 2 bases and the J gene end by 2 bases; junction bases not matched to a gene: 7. CDR1 is MNHEY, CDR2 SMNVEV, per germline (reference sequence). CDR3 length: 17 amino acids.

The chain joins TRBV7-2 to TRBJ2-2; D unclear. CDR3 size: 17 residues. Germline CDR1 is SGHTA and CDR2 is FQGNSA. V lost 5 bases to trimming and J lost 5 bases, with 21 bases between them. In DNA, the CDR3 is TGTGCCAGCAGCGACCCAGTTGATGGGGTGCGGACCGGGGAGCTGTTTTTT. Its protein is CASSDPVDGVRTGELFF.

The table lists this clonotype with a few counts. The chain couples TRBV30 to TRBJ2-7; 8 bases align to TRBD2. Trimming cost V 1 base and J 2 bases; bases outside gene matches: 4. The CDR3 loop spans 14 amino acids. The germline V gene has CDR1 GTSNPN and CDR2 SVGIG (reference sequence). CDR3 loop: CAWSGSGDTYEQYF. DNA for the CDR3: TGTGCCTGGAGTGGTAGCGGGGATACCTACGAGCAGTACTTC.

This clonotype was seen at least ten times. The J gene is TRBJ1-2, the V gene TRBV7-9, with D unclear. The germline CDR1 and CDR2 sequences are SEHNR and FQNEAQ (reference sequence). This CDR3 contains 11 residues. V shed 5 bases and J shed 6 bases, with 7 bases lying between them. The CDR3 DNA follows: TGTGCCAGCAGCGGAGCCGATGGCTACACCTTC. This codes for CASSGADGYTF.

This chain uses TRBV5-1 with TRBJ2-3; D call uncertain. The CDR3 is 15 residues long. V lost 5 bases to trimming and J lost 6 bases, with 19 bases between them. The germline V gene has CDR1 SGHRS and CDR2 YFSETQ. CDR3 nucleotide sequence: TGCGCCAGCAGGGTCCTGTTTCGGGCGTTGGATACGCAGTATTTT. This translates into CASRVLFRALDTQYF.

This clonotype occurred a few times. V is TRBV4-3 and J is TRBJ2-2, with unresolved D. The CDR3 length is 16 residues. Per the germline V gene, CDR1 is LGHNA and CDR2 is YSLEER. V gave up 1 base and J gave up 3 bases, with 12 bases separating them. The DNA for the CDR3 is TGCGCCAGCAGCCAAGGGACGGGTAGGCACACCGGGGAGCTGTTTTTT. It codes for CASSQGTGRHTGELFF.

The chain couples TRBV15 to TRBJ1-1; D is unclear. CDR3 length: 14 residues. V shed 1 base and J shed 3 bases, with 9 bases lying between them. In germline, CDR1 is LNHNV, CDR2 YYDKDF (reference sequence). CDR3 coding DNA: TGTGCCACCAGCAGAGGTTCGCAGGACACTGAAGCTTTCTTT. Its translation: CATSRGSQDTEAFF. Full variable domain (missing parts from reference TRBV15 and TRBJ1-1): DAMVIQNPRYQVTQFGKPVTLSCSQTLNHNVMYWYQQKSSQAPKLLFHYYDKDFNNEADTPDNFQSRRPNTSFCFLDIRSPGLGDTAMYLCATSRGSQDTEAFFGQGTRLTVV.

This sequence joins TRBV11-2 and TRBJ2-1; possibly TRBD2 for D (6 bases). CDR3 size: 15 residues. Germline V gene data show CDR1 as SGHAT and CDR2 as FQNNGV. Trimming took off 2 bases at V and 13 bases at J, with 21 bases between the two ends. The CDR3, as DNA: TGTGCCAGCAGCTTAAATCGGGAGAGCCGGCGACAACAGTTCTTC. Translating gives CASSLNRESRRQQFF.

This clonotype was observed a few times. V usage is TRBV27 and J usage is TRBJ2-1, with 9 bases lining up with TRBD2. CDR3 length: 15 residues. The germline gives CDR1 MNHEY, CDR2 SMNVEV (reference sequence). With 5 bases clipped from V and 9 bases from J, the junction kept 11 bases outside the gene matches. The DNA of the CDR3 is TGTGCCAGCAGTCCTTTGGCGGGAGGGCTCGGTGAGCAGTTCTTC. Protein: CASSPLAGGLGEQFF.

This clonotype was counted a few times. The rearrangement uses TRBV5-1 and TRBJ1-1, with D possibly matching TRBD1 (6 bases). The CDR3 totals 13 residues. The germline CDR1 and CDR2 sequences are SGHRS and YFSETQ. The germline V and J ends were trimmed by 1 base and 8 bases, with 12 bases remaining between them. The CDR3 spells CASSLPGGSEAFF. In DNA, the CDR3 is TGCGCCAGCAGCTTGCCCGGGGGCTCAGAAGCTTTCTTT.

The rearrangement links TRBV12-3 or TRBV12-4 to TRBJ2-3; 8 nucleotides agree with TRBD1. Unmatched junction bases numbered 9, after V lost 0 bases and J lost 1 base. The CDR3 covers 18 residues. DNA of the CDR3: TGTGCCAGCAGTTTAGCCCGAGGACAGGGAAAAGGCACAGATACGCAGTATTTT. The encoded protein is CASSLARGQGKGTDTQYF.

The rearrangement joins TRBV7-2 to TRBJ1-1; 8 bases map to TRBD1. The CDR3 loop spans 14 amino acids. The germline CDR1 and CDR2 sequences are SGHTA and FQGNSA. The J segment lost 3 bases and the V segment lost 4 bases, leaving 4 bases of the junction unmatched. The CDR3 DNA reads TGTGCCAGCAGCTGGACAGGGACCCACACTGAAGCTTTCTTT. Protein sequence: CASSWTGTHTEAFF.

There are a few counts of this clonotype. V is TRBV11-2 and J is TRBJ2-5; TRBD1 matches 8 bases. This CDR3 comprises 15 residues. Germline CDR1 SGHAT, CDR2 FQNNGV. V dropped 4 bases and J dropped 5; count of bases not matched to a gene: 9. CDR3 amino acids: CASSSISGGWETQYF. The CDR3 DNA reads as TGTGCCAGCAGCTCAATCTCAGGGGGCTGGGAGACCCAGTACTTC.

This clonotype was picked up a small number of times. This chain connects TRBV5-5 to TRBJ2-7, with 10 bases identical to TRBD2. This CDR3 region has 17 residues. Germline V lookup: CDR1 SGHKS, CDR2 YYEKEE (reference sequence). V dropped 4 bases and J dropped 7; count of bases not matched to a gene: 17. CDR3 protein: CASSPRWGLAGAWEQYF. The CDR3, as DNA: TGTGCCAGCAGCCCCCGATGGGGCCTAGCGGGAGCTTGGGAGCAGTACTTC.

This clonotype was observed a handful of times. This rearrangement joins TRBV20-1 to TRBJ2-5, with 7 bases fitting TRBD2. V lost 0 bases, J lost 1 base, and 2 bases stayed unmatched. The CDR3 spans 14 residues. Germline-derived CDR1 and CDR2 are DFQATT and SNEGSKA (reference sequence). CDR3 residues: CSARDGGGQETQYF. DNA for the CDR3: TGCAGTGCTAGAGACGGCGGGGGCCAAGAGACCCAGTACTTC.

This chain links TRBV25-1 with TRBJ1-2; D is perhaps TRBD1 (6 bases). The CDR3 sequence is 12 residues long. The germline V and J ends were trimmed by 1 base and 8 bases, with 8 bases remaining between them. Germline V gene sequence: CDR1 MGHDK, CDR2 SYGVNS. The CDR3 is CASSEFQGGYTF. The CDR3 DNA sequence: TGTGCCAGCAGTGAATTTCAGGGGGGCTACACCTTC.

The rearrangement uses TRBV20-1 and TRBJ2-1; D is unresolved. Germline CDR1 DFQATT, CDR2 SNEGSKA (reference sequence). Trimming left V 3 bases short and J 0 bases short, with 12 bases between. The CDR3 loop spans 15 amino acids. The CDR3: CSASSTRSSYNEQFF. For the CDR3, the DNA is TGCAGTGCTAGTTCGACTCGAAGCTCCTACAATGAGCAGTTCTTC.

This clonotype was seen many times. The chain uses TRBV10-3 and TRBJ2-3; 11 bases agree with TRBD2. V lost 9 bases to trimming and J lost 5 bases; unmatched junction nucleotides: 7. The CDR3 runs 14 residues. CDR1 ENHRY and CDR2 SYGVKD come from the germline V gene. The CDR3 loop reads CAISLAGGRDTQYF. For the CDR3, the DNA is TGTGCCATATCCTTAGCGGGAGGGCGAGATACGCAGTATTTT.

The rearrangement joins TRBV6-2 or TRBV6-3 to TRBJ2-1; D tentatively fits TRBD1 or TRBD2 (5 bases each). Trimming removed 2 bases from V and 0 bases from J, with 17 bases in between. The CDR3 extends over 18 amino acids. Germline CDR1 is MNHEY and CDR2 is SVGEGT. CDR3 residues: CASSYGIRDPLSYNEQFF. Written as DNA, the CDR3 is TGTGCCAGCAGTTACGGAATTCGGGACCCCCTCTCCTACAATGAGCAGTTCTTC.

This clonotype appeared many times. This rearrangement joins TRBV12-5 to TRBJ2-2, with 11 bases identical to TRBD2. The CDR3 contains 15 residues. Per germline, CDR1 LGHNT and CDR2 FRNRAP. V was clipped by 7 bases and J by 5 bases; unmatched bases: 6. CDR3 coding DNA: TGTGCTAGTGCCCTTACTAGCGGGAGAACCGGGGAGCTGTTTTTT. It encodes CASALTSGRTGELFF. The variable domain in full, completed from reference TRBV12-5 and TRBJ2-2, reads DARVTQTPRHKVTEMGQEVTMRCQPILGHNTVFWYRQTMMQGLELLAYFRNRAPLDDSGMPKDRFSAEMPDATLATLKIQPSEPRDSAVYFCASALTSGRTGELFFGEGSRLTVL.

This clonotype has just a few counts. The chain couples TRBV20-1 to TRBJ2-1; 8 nucleotides align to TRBD2. Germline CDR1 and CDR2: DFQATT and SNEGSKA (reference sequence). After removal of 3 bases from V and 6 bases from J, the junction contained 4 bases not matched to a gene. CDR3 length: 13 amino acids. The CDR3 protein is CSASGRASNEQFF. DNA for the CDR3: TGCAGTGCTAGCGGGAGGGCCTCCAATGAGCAGTTCTTC.

In its sample, this clonotype was seen many times. Sequence at one end of the junction differs from germline and may be a read error. J is TRBJ2-3 and V is TRBV7-7; no reliable D call. CDR3 length: 13 amino acids. The germline V gene has CDR1 SSHAT and CDR2 FNYEAQ (reference sequence). CDR3 nucleotides: TGTGCTAGCAGCAGTTCCCTGGCAGATACGCAGTATTTT. Translation gives CASSSSLADTQYF.

This clonotype was recorded a few times. The chain carries TRBV19 and TRBJ2-2; D is unresolved. Germline values: CDR1 LNHDA, CDR2 SQIVND (reference sequence). V lost 0 bases to trimming and J lost 3 bases, with 8 bases between them. The CDR3 loop spans 15 amino acids. The CDR3 loop reads CASSIDSGYTGELFF. CDR3 in DNA: TGTGCCAGTAGTATAGACTCTGGCTACACCGGGGAGCTGTTTTTT.

This clonotype appeared many times. This chain connects TRBV28 to TRBJ2-1; D gene unclear. The CDR3 consists of 14 residues. Trimming removed 3 bases from V and 3 bases from J, with 9 bases in between. Per the germline V gene, CDR1 is MDHEN and CDR2 is SYDVKM. This CDR3 reads CASSFPGFYNEQFF. CDR3 sequence (DNA): TGTGCCAGCAGTTTTCCGGGTTTCTACAATGAGCAGTTCTTC.

This clonotype occurred a few times. The chain has TRBV12-3 or TRBV12-4 and TRBJ2-1; 12 bases are shared with TRBD2. The CDR3 has 16 residues. The V segment lost 7 bases and the J segment 0 bases; nucleotides outside the gene matches: 4. CDR3 residues: CASTPGLAGSYNEQFF. The CDR3 coding sequence is TGTGCCAGCACCCCGGGACTAGCGGGCTCCTACAATGAGCAGTTCTTC.

This clonotype occurred a few times. V usage is TRBV7-6 and J usage is TRBJ2-3, with D unclear. In germline, CDR1 is SGHVS, CDR2 FNYEAQ. CDR3 length: 15 residues. The V end lost 0 bases, the J end lost 2 bases, and 9 bases lay between the germline ends. In DNA form, the CDR3 reads TGTGCCAGCAGCTTAGCGATGGGCTACACAGATACGCAGTATTTT. It yields the protein CASSLAMGYTDTQYF.

The table lists this clonotype with a few counts. The gene calls are TRBV20-1 and TRBJ2-1; the match to TRBD1 covers 7 bases. V was clipped by 2 bases and J by 3 bases; unmatched bases: 10. The germline CDR1 and CDR2 sequences are DFQATT and SNEGSKA (reference sequence). CDR3 length equals 16 residues. Here the CDR3 reads CSARNIGGPVYNEQFF. The CDR3 coding sequence is TGCAGTGCTAGAAACATAGGGGGCCCTGTCTACAATGAGCAGTTCTTC.

This chain links TRBV20-1 with TRBJ2-7, with TRBD1 identical over 9 bases. The ends lost 4 bases at V and 4 bases at J; junction bases unmatched: 5. This CDR3 is 13 amino acids long. Germline lookup yields CDR1 DFQATT and CDR2 SNEGSKA (reference sequence). CDR3 residues: CSATTGGGYEQYF. CDR3 nucleotides: TGCAGTGCTACTACAGGGGGCGGGTACGAGCAGTACTTC.

This clonotype showed up many times. DNA for the CDR3: TGCAGCGTTGTGACAGGGCCGGACGAGCAGTACTTC. This codes for CSVVTGPDEQYF. This chain connects TRBV29-1 to TRBJ2-7; TRBD1 aligns across 7 bases. CDR1 and CDR2 from the germline V gene are SQVTM and ANQGSEA. J gave up 5 bases and V 4 bases, and 5 bases lay outside the gene matches. The CDR3 extends over 12 amino acids.

This clonotype has a handful of counts. V is TRBV7-9 and J is TRBJ2-1; D is ambiguous. CDR1 SEHNR and CDR2 FQNEAQ come from the germline V gene (reference sequence). This CDR3 comprises 12 residues. V lost 6 bases and J 5 bases, leaving 8 bases between the germline ends. The CDR3 region has the DNA TGTGCCAGCAGTAAGACTCACAATGAGCAGTTCTTC. It specifies CASSKTHNEQFF.

This clonotype was observed at least ten times. The V gene is TRBV27, the J gene TRBJ2-7; D could derive from TRBD1 or TRBD2 (5 bases each). CDR3 length equals 14 residues. Germline V gene lookup returns CDR1 MNHEY and CDR2 SMNVEV (reference sequence). V lost 2 bases and J 4 bases, leaving 12 bases between the germline ends. CDR3 amino acids: CASSLGGPGYEQYF. CDR3 sequence (DNA): TGTGCCAGCAGTTTAGGGGGACCGGGGTACGAGCAGTACTTC.